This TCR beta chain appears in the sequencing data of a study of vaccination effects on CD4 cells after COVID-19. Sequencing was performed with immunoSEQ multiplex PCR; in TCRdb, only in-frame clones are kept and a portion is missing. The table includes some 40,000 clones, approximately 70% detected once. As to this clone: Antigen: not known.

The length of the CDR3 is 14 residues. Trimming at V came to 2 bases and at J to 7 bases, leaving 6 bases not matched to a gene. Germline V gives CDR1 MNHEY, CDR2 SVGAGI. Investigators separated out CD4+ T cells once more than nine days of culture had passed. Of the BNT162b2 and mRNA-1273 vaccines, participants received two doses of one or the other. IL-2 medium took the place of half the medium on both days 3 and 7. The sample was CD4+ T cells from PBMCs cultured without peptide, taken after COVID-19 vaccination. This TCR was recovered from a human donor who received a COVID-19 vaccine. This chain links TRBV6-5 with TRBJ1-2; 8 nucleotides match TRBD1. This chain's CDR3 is CASSYLWTGSGYTF. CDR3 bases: TGTGCCAGCAGTTACCTATGGACAGGGAGTGGCTACACCTTC.